Each of the 9 T cell receptor beta chains below was sequenced from the same sample in a study of spatial heterogeneity in lung cancer. Points from the study as a whole: Tumors with more nonsynonymous mutations had more expanded intratumoral alpha and beta TCRs.

The antigens these receptors bind are not known. MiXCR was run by TCRdb on the 5' RACE reads, yielding one entry per CDR3 protein. The table has 3,500 to 4,000 distinct CDR3 sequences, 26% seen once. Time point in this sample: sample taken at primary tumor resection. This material consisted of lung tumor tissue, taken at surgery. These TCRs come from a male donor with early-stage non-small cell lung cancer.

In this sample, this clonotype is medium-sized. This beta chain was picked up by a library intended for alpha chains and is off target, so its count carries little meaning. The chain has TRBV7-2 and TRBJ1-5, with TRBD1 identical over 7 bases. After removal of 3 bases from V and 1 base from J, the junction contained 6 bases not matched to a gene. The CDR3 sequence is 16 residues long. The germline gives CDR1 SGHTA, CDR2 FQGNSA. The CDR3 DNA sequence: TGTGCCAGCAGCTTCAGGCCAGGGGGAAGCAATCAGCCCCAGCATTTT. This encodes CASSFRPGGSNQPQHF.

A single count supports this clonotype. This beta chain was picked up by a library intended for alpha chains and is off target, so its count carries little meaning. The J gene is TRBJ1-1, the V gene TRBV20-1; tentatively, D is TRBD1 (5 bases). This CDR3 contains 14 residues. Germline values: CDR1 DFQATT, CDR2 SNEGSKA (reference sequence). Trimming took 6 bases from V and 5 from J, leaving 19 bases between them. This CDR3 is CSAKWALRGTEAFF. The CDR3 coding sequence is TGCAGTGCCAAGTGGGCCCTTAGGGGAACTGAAGCTTTCTTT.

In the case of this clonotype: This beta chain was picked up by a library intended for alpha chains and is off target, so its count carries little meaning. V is TRBV12-3 or TRBV12-4 and J is TRBJ1-3; the D is unclear. The CDR3 runs 14 residues. V dropped 7 bases and J dropped 0 bases, with 10 bases sitting between them. The CDR3 DNA sequence: TGTGCCAGCACCCTTTCGACCTCTGGAAACACCATATATTTT. This translates into CASTLSTSGNTIYF.

There are many counts of this clonotype. The library was designed around alpha chains, so this beta chain is a stray read whose abundance carries little weight. J is TRBJ1-4 and V is TRBV2; maybe TRBD1 (5 bases). This CDR3 has 18 amino acids. V lost 5 bases and J 0 bases, leaving 19 bases between the germline ends. Germline V gene data show CDR1 as SNHLY and CDR2 as FYNNEI. The CDR3 loop is CASSSDRTIHATNEKLFF. In DNA, the CDR3 is TGTGCCAGCAGTTCTGACAGAACTATCCACGCAACTAATGAAAAACTGTTTTTT.

A remark on this clonotype: A library made for alpha chains picked up this beta chain off target, so its size means little. The chain employs TRBV7-2 and TRBJ1-5; 7 bases agree with TRBD1. CDR3 size: 15 residues. The germline CDR1 and CDR2 sequences are SGHTA and FQGNSA. V gave up 5 bases and J gave up 3 bases; unmatched junction bases: 7. CDR3 region: CASSPQGGVNQPQHF. The CDR3 coding sequence is TGTGCCAGCAGCCCTCAGGGGGGGGTCAATCAGCCCCAGCATTTT. The whole variable domain, remainder taken from reference TRBV7-2 and TRBJ1-5, is GAGVSQSPSNKVTEKGKDVELRCDPISGHTALYWYRQSLGQGLEFLIYFQGNSAPDKSGLPSDRFSAERTGGSVSTLTIQRTQQEDSAVYLCASSPQGGVNQPQHFGDGTRLSIL.

This clonotype is labeled medium-sized. This beta chain is off target for a library built for alpha chains, so its abundance means little. The genes are TRBV29-1 and TRBJ1-1; D unclear. The V and J ends lost 4 bases and 1 base respectively, with 10 bases between them. The germline CDR1 and CDR2 sequences are SQVTM and ANQGSEA. CDR3 length: 13 residues. CDR3: CSVAQAQNTEAFF. DNA of the CDR3: TGCAGCGTTGCCCAGGCCCAGAACACTGAAGCTTTCTTT.

By sample fraction, this clonotype is large. The library was designed around alpha chains, so this beta chain is a stray read whose abundance carries little weight. The V call is TRBV20-1, the J call TRBJ2-1; 9 bases agree with TRBD1. This CDR3 is built from 15 residues. V dropped 1 base and J dropped 7; count of bases not matched to a gene: 8. CDR1 and CDR2 from the germline V gene are DFQATT and SNEGSKA (reference sequence). The DNA for the CDR3 is TGCAGTGCTAGAGCCACGGGACAGGGTGAAAATGAGCAGTTCTTC. The encoded protein is CSARATGQGENEQFF.

To note about this clonotype: This beta chain appears as a stray read in a library generated for alpha chains; its size is not informative. V gene TRBV6-2 or TRBV6-3 combines with J gene TRBJ2-2; 11 bases line up with TRBD1. With V trimmed by 6 bases and J by 6 bases, 3 bases remained unmatched. In germline, CDR1 is MNHEY, CDR2 SVGEGT. The CDR3 is 14 residues long. CDR3 sequence: CASRGQGDPGELFF. Here the CDR3 DNA reads TGTGCCAGCAGGGGACAGGGGGACCCCGGGGAGCTGTTTTTT.

In regard to this clonotype: This beta chain is an off-target read within a library intended for alpha chains, so its frequency means little. V usage is TRBV29-1 and J usage is TRBJ2-1; the D gene could be TRBD1 or TRBD2 (5 bases each). The germline V and J ends were trimmed by 7 bases and 0 bases, with 16 bases remaining between them. CDR3 length: 15 residues. The germline V gene has CDR1 SQVTM and CDR2 ANQGSEA. The CDR3 coding sequence is TGCAGCGGGGACGGAGCTGGGAGCTCCTACAATGAGCAGTTCTTC. It is translated as CSGDGAGSSYNEQFF.